This T cell receptor beta chain appears in the sequencing data of a study of blood T cell repertoires in COVID-19. Study details: Samples of COVID-19 (acute and convalescent) were obtained from the United States, Italy and Spain. T cells, B-cell-depleted T cells, or PBMCs supplied cDNA or gDNA.

Using immunoSEQ multiplex PCR, the repertoire was profiled, and TCRdb retains in-frame clones only, with some absent. The profile covers about 190,000 clones, with around 89% appearing a single time and roughly 0.6% taken by the ten largest. V was cut by 0 bases and J by 6 bases, with 13 bases left in between. The CDR3 loop spans 15 amino acids. Per germline, CDR1 SGHRS and CDR2 YFSETQ. What was sequenced was peripheral blood. This clonotype originated in a man between 50 and 59 years old with acute or convalescent COVID-19. This sequence joins TRBV5-1 and TRBJ1-5; D unclear. The CDR3 region has the DNA TGCGCCAGCAGCTTGGACCCCGGGAGGGTTCAGCCCCAGCATTTT. Encoded protein: CASSLDPGRVQPQHF.